This entry describes one TCR beta chain. Its binding antigen is unknown. Base qualities are not provided; no much larger clone lies one nucleotide away. This record comes from a study of early T cells in non-severe SARS-CoV-2 infection (TCRdb year 2021). Broadly, across the study: Bulk RNA from unsorted whole blood was used for TCR sequencing, so alpha and beta chains could not be paired. What the research found in general, with its limitations: VDJdb matching was skewed toward anti-spike CD8 responses and likely underestimated virus-specific expansions by missing private and CD4 specificities.

Library method: 5' RACE. Sequencing took place on a NextSeq 500. In the TCR library protocol, unique molecular identifiers were attached to individual cDNA molecules to correct for PCR bias and sequencing error. Sequencing covered both TCR alpha and beta chains, and within each sample the abundances of alpha and beta sequences were tightly co-correlated. As for how the authors treated the data: Decombinator V4 was used to annotate the V gene, J gene and CDR3 of the TCR sequences. TCRs were defined as expanded if a significant change between any two time points was detected under a Poisson model with p below 0.0001. TCR abundances were normalised to the total number of TCRs sequenced per sample and were expressed as counts per million. MAIT TCRs were defined by TRAV1-2 paired with TRAJ12, TRAJ20 or TRAJ33, and iNKT TCRs by TRAV10 paired with TRAJ18. VDJdb, accessed 1 November 2021, was searched for CMV, EBV and SARS-CoV-2 annotated TCRs, with TCRs annotated for multiple antigens excluded. The raw public data were reprocessed by TCRdb itself: fastp quality trimming at Q25, MiXCR clonotype calling, in-frame beta chains only. For every CDR3 protein sequence, its rows merge into one entry that carries the most common genes and DNA. For this entry, the V and J calls and clone size follow TCRdb and not the study's own pipeline. Recorded for this sample are 45,000 to 55,000 distinct CDR3 sequences; around 13% of them occurred a single time. In total, the top ten clones hold about 10% of the sample.

V is pruned by 1 base and J by 9 bases, leaving 5 bases of the junction without a gene match. There are 14 amino acids in the CDR3, from cysteine to phenylalanine inclusive. Of all the DNA, just the CDR3 is kept, 42 bases in frame from base 1. The germline V gene provides CDR1 MDHEN and CDR2 SYDVKM. This was a case-control study nested in a cohort of healthcare workers in London, UK, who had nasopharyngeal swab PCR tests and blood samples taken every week. Healthcare workers were recruited between 23 and 31 March 2020, during the week of the UK lockdown, and were followed weekly for up to about 16 weeks.

Recombination linked TRBV28 to TRBJ2-3, with 9 bases in between that match TRBD2. This TCR was sampled from an adult who was a healthcare worker with PCR-confirmed SARS-CoV-2 infection or an uninfected control (not recorded which). The sequenced sample was whole blood. DNA sequence: TGTGCCAGCAGTTTATCCTTGAGCGGGAGGACGCAGTATTTT. Its protein is CASSLSLSGRTQYF.